These 13 T cell receptor beta chains were sequenced from one sample in a study of blood T cells in healthy people across ages. Using a J-beta primer mix together with a sample-barcoded 5' primer, a second PCR was run for roughly 7 to 12 cycles. TCRdb fed the 5' RACE reads into MiXCR, producing one record per CDR3 protein. The sample gives fewer than 950,000 distinct CDR3 sequences, less than 70% of which show up once; roughly two fifths is in the top ten. The sample comprised blood. These receptors originate from a man older than 75 in good health.

This clonotype was detected a few times. The V call is TRBV27, the J call TRBJ2-7; no clear D gene. Germline V lookup: CDR1 MNHEY, CDR2 SMNVEV (reference sequence). This CDR3 contains 15 residues. V was clipped by 2 bases and J by 0 bases, with 11 bases between them. CDR3 sequence (DNA): TGTGCCAGCAGTTTAGAGGCATCAAGCTCCTACGAGCAGTACTTC. It specifies CASSLEASSSYEQYF.

The gene calls are TRBV28 and TRBJ2-7, with a tentative D call TRBD2 (6 bases). Trimming removed 6 bases from V and 2 bases from J, with 23 bases in between. CDR1 is MDHEN and CDR2 is SYDVKM in the germline V gene. The CDR3 has 17 residues. The CDR3 DNA reads TGTGCCAGCAGCCAGTTTGCTCTCAGGGACTTCCCCTACGAGCAGTACTTC. Its protein is CASSQFALRDFPYEQYF.

The chain combines TRBV12-3 or TRBV12-4 with TRBJ1-2; D call uncertain. This CDR3 region has 15 residues. V lost 6 bases, J lost 8 bases, and 22 bases lay in between. CDR3 nucleotides: TGTGCCAGCAGCAACCAACCCGGGTCCCCTCCGGGCTACACCTTC. It is translated as CASSNQPGSPPGYTF.

This clonotype showed up many times. The chain has TRBV10-3 and TRBJ2-1; 8 bases are shared with TRBD1. The CDR3 covers 14 residues. The V segment lost 6 bases and the J segment 7 bases; nucleotides outside the gene matches: 8. CDR1 ENHRY and CDR2 SYGVKD come from the germline V gene. The CDR3 coding sequence is TGTGCCATCAGCGGACAGGGAATCTCGAATGAGCAGTTCTTC. The encoded protein is CAISGQGISNEQFF.

This chain uses TRBV5-1 with TRBJ2-5, with D possibly matching TRBD2 (7 bases). Per the germline V gene, CDR1 is SGHRS and CDR2 is YFSETQ. V was shortened by 2 bases and J by 11 bases, with 19 bases between the two germline ends. The CDR3 extends over 14 amino acids. The CDR3 spells CASSFPGEGGEQYF. In nucleotides, the CDR3 is TGCGCCAGCAGCTTCCCAGGGGAGGGAGGTGAGCAGTACTTC. Supplemented by reference TRBV5-1 and TRBJ2-5, the full variable domain reads KAGVTQTPRYLIKTRGQQVTLSCSPISGHRSVSWYQQTPGQGLQFLFEYFSETQRNKGNFPGRFSGRQFSNSRSEMNVSTLELGDSALYLCASSFPGEGGEQYFGPGTRLLVL.

The J gene is TRBJ1-5, the V gene TRBV20-1; D perhaps matches TRBD1 (5 bases). CDR1 DFQATT and CDR2 SNEGSKA come from the germline V gene (reference sequence). The CDR3 extends over 12 amino acids. Trimming left V 1 base short and J 5 bases short, with 6 bases between. CDR3 loop: CSARGGDQPQHF. For the CDR3, the DNA is TGCAGTGCTAGAGGAGGGGATCAGCCCCAGCATTTT.

The chain joins TRBV20-1 to TRBJ2-1; D is possibly TRBD2 (6 bases). Trimming pared 2 bases from V and 0 bases from J, leaving 11 bases between. The CDR3 has 15 amino acids. Germline loops: CDR1 DFQATT, CDR2 SNEGSKA (reference sequence). The CDR3, as DNA: TGCAGTGCTAGACAGGGAGGCTCCTCCTACAATGAGCAGTTCTTC. Protein sequence: CSARQGGSSYNEQFF.

The V call is TRBV6-1, the J call TRBJ2-3; 12 nucleotides agree with TRBD2. CDR1 is MNHNS and CDR2 is SASEGT in the germline V gene. This CDR3 comprises 17 residues. With V trimmed by 2 bases and J by 14 bases, 17 bases remained unmatched. The CDR3 DNA is TGTGCCAGCAGTGAACCGGCTAGCGGGAGGGCCGGTAGATACGCGTATTTT. Encoded protein: CASSEPASGRAGRYAYF.

The chain employs TRBV6-1 and TRBJ1-2; possibly TRBD1 for D (5 bases). Germline V gives CDR1 MNHNS, CDR2 SASEGT. V dropped 3 bases and J dropped 4 bases, with 18 bases sitting between them. This CDR3 spans 16 amino acids. CDR3 bases: TGTGCCAGCAGTGATCGAGGGGCACTAACCGCCTATGGCTACACCTTC. This translates into CASSDRGALTAYGYTF.

This clonotype was counted ten times or more. J is TRBJ2-4 and V is TRBV28, with D perhaps given as TRBD1 or TRBD2 (5 bases each). This CDR3 comprises 14 residues. The V and J ends lost 11 bases and 8 bases respectively, with 22 bases between them. Germline CDR1 is MDHEN and CDR2 is SYDVKM. CDR3 bases: TGTGCCGACCCCCGGGGCCGTCCACGGGACATTCAGTACTTC. This encodes CADPRGRPRDIQYF. Together with reference TRBV28 and TRBJ2-4, the CDR3 gives the full variable domain: DVKVTQSSRYLVKRTGEKVFLECVQDMDHENMFWYRQDPGLGLRLIYFSYDVKMKEKGDIPEGYSVSREKKERFSLILESASTNQTSMYLCADPRGRPRDIQYFGAGTRLSVL.

This sequence joins TRBV28 and TRBJ2-7; weak D call: TRBD1 (6 bases). Germline loops: CDR1 MDHEN, CDR2 SYDVKM. V lost 8 bases, J lost 6 bases, and 20 bases lay in between. There are 14 residues in the CDR3. The CDR3 loop reads CASVSWDTPGEQYF. CDR3 nucleotides: TGTGCCAGCGTAAGTTGGGACACCCCTGGCGAGCAGTACTTC.

Only a few counts were recorded for this clonotype. The J gene is TRBJ2-7, the V gene TRBV29-1; D is undetermined. The V end lost 1 base, the J end lost 7 bases, and 14 bases lay between the germline ends. There are 13 residues in the CDR3. Per germline, CDR1 SQVTM and CDR2 ANQGSEA. The DNA of the CDR3 is TGCAGCGTTGAAGGGTTAGTGGCGAGGGAGCAGTACTTC. Residues: CSVEGLVAREQYF.

The chain combines TRBV12-3 or TRBV12-4 with TRBJ2-5; weak D call: TRBD2 (6 bases). The CDR3 loop spans 15 amino acids. The V end lost 3 bases, the J end lost 2 bases, and 13 bases lay between the germline ends. The CDR3, as DNA: TGTGCCAGCAGTTTGCTCGGGAGCTCTCAAGAGACCCAGTACTTC. Protein product: CASSLLGSSQETQYF.